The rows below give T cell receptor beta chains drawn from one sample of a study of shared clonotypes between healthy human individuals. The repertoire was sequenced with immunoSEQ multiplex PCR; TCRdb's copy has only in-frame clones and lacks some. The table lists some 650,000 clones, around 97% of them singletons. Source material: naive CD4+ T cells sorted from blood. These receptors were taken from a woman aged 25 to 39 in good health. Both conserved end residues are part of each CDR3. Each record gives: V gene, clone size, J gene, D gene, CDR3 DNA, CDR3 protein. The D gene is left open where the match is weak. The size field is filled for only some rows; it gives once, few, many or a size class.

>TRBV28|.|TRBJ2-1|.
TGTGCCAGCAGTTTATTCAGGCATGAGCAGTTCTTC
CASSLFRHEQFF
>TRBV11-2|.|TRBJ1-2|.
TGTGCCAGCAGCTTAGGTCAAAACTATGGCTACACCTTC
CASSLGQNYGYTF
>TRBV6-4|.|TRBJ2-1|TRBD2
TGTGCCAGCAGTGACACTGAGCGGGAGGTCTACAATGAGCAGTTCTTC
CASSDTEREVYNEQFF
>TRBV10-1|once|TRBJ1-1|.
TGCGCCAGCAGTGAGGTTCGAGGGCAGGAAGCTTTCTTT
CASSEVRGQEAFF
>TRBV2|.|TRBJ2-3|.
TGTGCCAGCAGGACGCCAGATACGCAGTATTTT
CASRTPDTQYF
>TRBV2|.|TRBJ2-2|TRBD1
TGTGCCAGCAGTGGAGGGGGCGGCACCGGGGAGCTGTTTTTT
CASSGGGGTGELFF
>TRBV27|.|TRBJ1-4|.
TGTGCCAGCAGGACGTGGGGGGGCTCGAATGAAAAACTGTTTTTT
CASRTWGGSNEKLFF
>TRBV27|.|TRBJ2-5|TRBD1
TGTGCCAGCAGTTTGACGACAGGGTTGACCCAGTACTTC
CASSLTTGLTQYF
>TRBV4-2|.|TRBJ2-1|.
TGTGCCAGCAGCCAAGTTAGCCGAACAGACAATGAGCAGTTCTTC
CASSQVSRTDNEQFF
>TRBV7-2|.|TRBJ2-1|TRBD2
TGTGCCAGCAGCCAATATACTAGCGGGAGAGGGAATGAGCAGTTCTTC
CASSQYTSGRGNEQFF
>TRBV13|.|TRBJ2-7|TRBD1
TGTGCCAGCAGCCGAGCAGGACAGGCTGGAAACTACTACGAGCAGTACTTC
CASSRAGQAGNYYEQYF
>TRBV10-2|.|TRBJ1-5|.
TGCGCCAGCAGTTTAGAAGGGGATCAGCCCCAGCATTTT
CASSLEGDQPQHF
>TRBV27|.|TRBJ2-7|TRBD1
TGTGCCAGCAGACTTCCGGGACAGGGGGCCTACGAGCAGTACTTC
CASRLPGQGAYEQYF
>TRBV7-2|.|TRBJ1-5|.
TGTGCCAGCAGCTTAGAGAGACAGGGCAATCAGCCCCAGCATTTT
CASSLERQGNQPQHF
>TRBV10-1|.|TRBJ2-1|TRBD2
TGCGCCAGCAGTGTATCCCGGCTAGCGGGAGTTGAGCAGTTCTTC
CASSVSRLAGVEQFF
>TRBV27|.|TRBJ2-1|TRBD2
TGTGCCAGCAGTAACCTAGCGGGACCGTTGGTCTTC
CASSNLAGPLVF
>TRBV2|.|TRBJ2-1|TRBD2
TGTGCCAGCAGTGAAAGACTAGCGGGAGTTGTTGTCGATGAGCAGTTCTTC
CASSERLAGVVVDEQFF
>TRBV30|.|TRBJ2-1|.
TGTGCCTGGAGTAGACAGGTATACGACAATGAGCAGTTCTTC
CAWSRQVYDNEQFF
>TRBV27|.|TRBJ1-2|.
TGTGCCAGCAAGGGGAGCGGAAGGGATGGCTACACCTTC
CASKGSGRDGYTF
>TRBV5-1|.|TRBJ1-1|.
TGCGCCAGCAGCTTGGCCGAGGGATATACTGAAGCTTTCTTT
CASSLAEGYTEAFF
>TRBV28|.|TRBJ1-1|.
TGTGCCAGCCTTAGGTCTGGCAGGGGAGGTGAAGCTTTCTTT
CASLRSGRGGEAFF
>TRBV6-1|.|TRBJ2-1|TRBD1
TGTGCCAGCATGGCGGGACAGGGCTCCTACAATGAGCAGTTCTTC
CASMAGQGSYNEQFF
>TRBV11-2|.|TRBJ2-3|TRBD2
TGTGCCAGCAGCTTGGGGACTAGCTCCATTACAGATACGCAGTATTTT
CASSLGTSSITDTQYF
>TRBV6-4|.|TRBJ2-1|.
TGTGCCAGCAGCCTAGCAGAGCTAAACAATGAGCAGTTCTTC
CASSLAELNNEQFF
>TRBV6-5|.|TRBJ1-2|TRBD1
TGTGCCAGCAGTTACCAGACAGGGAATGGCTACACCTTC
CASSYQTGNGYTF
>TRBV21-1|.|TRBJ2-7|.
TGTGCCAGCAGCAAAGGGGACTCCTACGAGCAGTACTTC
CASSKGDSYEQYF